This is a list of T cell receptor beta chains from one sample in a study of T cell repertoires in cytomegalovirus infection. TCRdb analysed the reads with MiXCR anew, one entry per CDR3 protein. The data contain hundreds of thousands of distinct CDR3 sequences, 15% to 20% of them seen just once; the ten biggest clones take up about 10%. Sequenced input: PBMCs. These receptors originate from a human donor in good health (CMV status not recorded). Some clones in this sample may be carry-over from other donors' samples. Each CDR3 is given with its conserved first and last residue. Fields, in order: V gene, D gene, clone size, J gene, CDR3 protein, CDR3 DNA. The D gene is left open where the match is weak. Some rows have no size entry. The others give once, few or many, or a class for an expanded clone.

TRBV7-6	TRBD2	many	TRBJ2-5	CASSPKREGLEETQYF	TGTGCCAGCAGCCCGAAGCGGGAGGGCCTAGAGGAGACCCAGTACTTC
TRBV11-2	-	few	TRBJ2-2	CASSSSTGNTGELFF	TGTGCCAGCAGCTCGTCGACAGGGAACACCGGGGAGCTGTTTTTT
TRBV9	-	-	TRBJ1-6	CASSRRGDNSPLHF	TGTGCCAGCAGCAGACGGGGGGATAATTCACCCCTCCACTTT
TRBV5-6	-	few	TRBJ1-6	CASSVGPNLSNSPLHF	TGTGCCAGCAGCGTGGGACCGAACCTGAGTAATTCACCCCTCCACTTT
TRBV12-3/TRBV12-4	TRBD1	few	TRBJ1-1	CASSPTGGYWGNTEAFF	TGTGCCAGCAGTCCGACAGGGGGCTATTGGGGGAACACTGAAGCTTTCTTT
TRBV4-1	-	few	TRBJ1-2	CASSQIPDTNYGYTF	TGCGCCAGCAGCCAGATCCCGGATACAAACTATGGCTACACCTTC
TRBV6-2/TRBV6-3	TRBD2	few	TRBJ2-1	CATILAGGSNEQFF	TGTGCCACCATACTAGCGGGAGGTTCCAATGAGCAGTTCTTC
TRBV7-6	TRBD1	many	TRBJ2-3	CASSLAGTGVDTQYF	TGTGCCAGCAGCTTAGCGGGGACAGGGGTGGATACGCAGTATTTT
TRBV7-2	-	many	TRBJ2-3	CASSLRHGGAGTDTQYF	TGTGCCAGCAGCTTACGCCATGGGGGGGCGGGCACAGATACGCAGTATTTT
TRBV4-2	-	many	TRBJ2-5	CASSQVNFQETQYF	TGTGCCAGCAGCCAAGTTAATTTCCAAGAGACCCAGTACTTC
TRBV11-2	TRBD1	many	TRBJ1-6	CASSHGQGFNSPLHF	TGTGCCAGCAGCCATGGACAGGGGTTTAATTCACCCCTCCACTTT
TRBV4-3	-	-	TRBJ2-1	CASSQEIGSYNEQFF	TGCGCCAGCAGCCAAGAGATCGGGTCGTACAATGAGCAGTTCTTC
TRBV4-2	-	few	TRBJ2-2	CASSQGVVGTGELFF	TGTGCCAGCAGCCAAGGGGTGGTGGGGACCGGGGAGCTGTTTTTT
TRBV7-9	-	few	TRBJ2-1	CASSTIAGDEQFF	TGTGCCAGCAGCACCATCGCTGGGGATGAGCAGTTCTTC
TRBV6-2/TRBV6-3	TRBD1	few	TRBJ2-3	CASSHPVPGQGADTQYF	TGTGCCAGCAGTCATCCCGTACCAGGACAGGGTGCAGATACGCAGTATTTT
TRBV11-2	-	many	TRBJ1-3	CASSLDRVQSSGNTIYF	TGTGCCAGCAGCTTAGACAGGGTACAGAGCTCTGGAAACACCATATATTTT
TRBV7-8	-	many	TRBJ1-5	CASSLGRGNSNQPQHF	TGTGCCAGCAGCTTAGGCCGGGGAAATAGCAATCAGCCCCAGCATTTT
TRBV19	-	-	TRBJ2-1	CASKTLGDEQFF	TGTGCCAGTAAAACCCTAGGGGATGAGCAGTTCTTC
TRBV7-2	-	many	TRBJ2-7	CASSSPSGVGYEQYF	TGTGCCAGCAGCTCCCCTAGTGGGGTAGGGTACGAGCAGTACTTC
TRBV5-4	-	many	TRBJ1-1	CASSHLGGGNTEAFF	TGTGCCAGCAGCCACCTTGGAGGTGGAAACACTGAAGCTTTCTTT
TRBV27	TRBD1	few	TRBJ2-7	CASSLSDRTKDEQYF	TGTGCCAGCAGTTTATCGGACAGGACAAAAGACGAGCAGTACTTC
TRBV7-8	-	few	TRBJ2-3	CASTPRGTYTSDTQYF	TGTGCCAGCACCCCACGCGGGACTTACACTTCAGATACGCAGTATTTT
TRBV29-1	-	few	TRBJ2-7	CSVRTTAYEQYF	TGCAGCGTTCGGACTACAGCCTACGAGCAGTACTTC
TRBV2	-	-	TRBJ1-3	CASSYDVGISGNTIYF	TGTGCCAGCAGCTACGACGTAGGAATCTCTGGAAACACCATATATTTT
TRBV7-8	-	many	TRBJ1-6	CASSPNRVDSPLHF	TGTGCCAGCAGCCCGAACCGTGTGGATTCACCCCTCCACTTT
TRBV6-2/TRBV6-3	-	few	TRBJ1-1	CASFGRLNTEAFF	TGTGCCAGCTTCGGCAGATTGAACACTGAAGCTTTCTTT
TRBV27	-	few	TRBJ2-2	CASSSGWDERTGELFF	TGTGCCAGCAGTTCTGGATGGGACGAACGAACCGGGGAGCTGTTTTTT
TRBV19	TRBD1	-	TRBJ1-1	CASGDRNTEAFF	TGTGCCAGTGGGGACAGGAACACTGAAGCTTTCTTT
TRBV11-2	-	many	TRBJ2-1	CASSISEALGQFF	TGTGCCAGCAGCATCTCGGAAGCGTTAGGGCAGTTCTTC
TRBV28	TRBD2	-	TRBJ2-5	CASSLGGLVGETQYF	TGTGCCAGCAGTTTAGGCGGACTAGTCGGTGAGACCCAGTACTTC
TRBV7-2	TRBD2	many	TRBJ2-1	CASSFVLAGVVQFF	TGTGCCAGCAGCTTCGTTCTAGCGGGGGTTGTGCAGTTCTTC
TRBV7-6	-	-	TRBJ1-1	CASSPYEGTEAFF	TGTGCCAGCAGCCCCTACGAAGGCACTGAAGCTTTCTTT